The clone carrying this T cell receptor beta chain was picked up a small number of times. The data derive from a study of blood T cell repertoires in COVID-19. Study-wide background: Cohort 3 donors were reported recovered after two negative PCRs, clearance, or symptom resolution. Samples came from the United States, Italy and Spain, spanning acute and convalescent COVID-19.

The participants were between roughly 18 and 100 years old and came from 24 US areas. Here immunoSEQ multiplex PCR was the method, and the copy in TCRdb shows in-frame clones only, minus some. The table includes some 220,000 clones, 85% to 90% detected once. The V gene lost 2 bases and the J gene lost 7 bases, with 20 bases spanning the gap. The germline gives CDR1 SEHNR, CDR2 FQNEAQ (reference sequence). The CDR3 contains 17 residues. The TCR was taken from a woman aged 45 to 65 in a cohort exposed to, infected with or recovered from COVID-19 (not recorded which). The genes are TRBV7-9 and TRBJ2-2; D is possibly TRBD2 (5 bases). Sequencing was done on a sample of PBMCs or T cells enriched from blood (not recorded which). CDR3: CASSLTRSPHSHGELFF. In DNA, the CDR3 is TGTGCCAGCAGCTTAACTAGATCACCACACAGTCACGGGGAGCTGTTTTTT.